Following are 27 T cell receptor beta chains from one sample sequenced in a study of blood T cell repertoires in COVID-19. TCRdb's copy holds only in-frame clones and misses some; the assay was immunoSEQ multiplex PCR. The sample carries over 600,000 clones, around 90% recorded once. Material: peripheral blood. These receptors came from a woman aged 18 to 35 with acute or convalescent COVID-19.

The CDR3 reads CASSKGAIIKGTEAFF. CDR3 DNA sequence: TGTGCCAGCAGTAAGGGGGCAATAATTAAAGGCACTGAAGCTTTCTTT. The chain couples TRBV27 to TRBJ1-1; TRBD1 matches at 7 bases. Germline V gene lookup returns CDR1 MNHEY and CDR2 SMNVEV (reference sequence). V lost 5 bases and J lost 4; bases outside the gene matches: 13. The CDR3 length is 16 residues.

V usage is TRBV6-6 and J usage is TRBJ1-5; D perhaps matches TRBD1 (5 bases). The CDR3 has 15 residues. The germline V gene encodes CDR1 MNHNY and CDR2 SVGAGI (reference sequence). The V and J ends lost 6 bases and 1 base respectively, with 13 bases between them. The CDR3 DNA is TGTGCCAGCAGCCGCCCCGGGGGGAGCAATCAGCCCCAGCATTTT. Its protein is CASSRPGGSNQPQHF.

The rearrangement links TRBV11-2 to TRBJ2-7, with 7 bases fitting TRBD1. CDR1 is SGHAT, CDR2 FQNNGV, per germline. The CDR3 extends over 14 amino acids. The trim removed 2 bases at V and 0 bases at J, leaving 1 base unmatched. The CDR3 sequence is CASSLRDSSYEQYF. The DNA of the CDR3 is TGTGCCAGCAGCTTAAGGGACAGCTCCTACGAGCAGTACTTC.

The rearrangement uses TRBV5-6 and TRBJ1-5; 9 bases match TRBD1. The CDR3 extends over 17 amino acids. In germline, CDR1 is SGHDT, CDR2 YYEEEE. J gave up 7 bases and V 4 bases, and 15 bases lay outside the gene matches. CDR3 loop: CASSQYTGGFGGQPQHF. The DNA for the CDR3 is TGTGCCAGCAGCCAATACACAGGGGGCTTTGGTGGGCAGCCCCAGCATTTT.

The genes are TRBV4-2 and TRBJ1-6, with D uncertain. The CDR3 runs to 15 residues. Germline assignment: CDR1 LGHNA and CDR2 YNFKEQ. Trimming removed 5 bases at V and 7 bases at J, with 15 bases between. CDR3 DNA sequence: TGTGCCAGCAGCACCGCGAGGAGTTTAAATTCACCCCTCCACTTT. Its protein is CASSTARSLNSPLHF.

V and J are TRBV29-1 and TRBJ2-7, with 7 bases matching TRBD1. CDR3 length equals 12 residues. The germline CDR1 and CDR2 sequences are SQVTM and ANQGSEA. V lost 6 bases to trimming and J lost 6 bases; unmatched junction nucleotides: 8. This CDR3 is CSVSITGVEQYF. As DNA, the CDR3 is TGCAGCGTCAGCATCACAGGGGTCGAGCAGTACTTC.

V is TRBV6-4 and J is TRBJ2-1; TRBD2 matches 9 bases. The CDR3 spans 15 residues. From germline, CDR1 is MRHNA and CDR2 SNTAGT. V trimming: 5 bases; J trimming: 3 bases; junction bases outside the gene matches: 5. The CDR3 region has the DNA TGTGCCAGCAGTACCTTAGCGGGGGACTACAATGAGCAGTTCTTC. Amino acids: CASSTLAGDYNEQFF.

The chain uses TRBV9 and TRBJ1-1; weak D call: TRBD1 (5 bases). The CDR3 is 15 residues long. CDR1 is SGDLS, CDR2 YYNGEE, per germline. The V gene lost 0 bases and the J gene lost 2 bases, with 11 bases spanning the gap. Written as DNA, the CDR3 is TGTGCCAGCAGCGTAGATTGGGGGGGAAACACTGAAGCTTTCTTT. It translates to CASSVDWGGNTEAFF. The full variable domain, in which reference TRBV9 and TRBJ1-1 provide the parts outside the CDR3, is DSGVTQTPKHLITATGQRVTLRCSPRSGDLSVYWYQQSLDQGLQFLIQYYNGEERAKGNILERFSAQQFPDLHSELNLSSLELGDSALYFCASSVDWGGNTEAFFGQGTRLTVV.

This clone was seen more than once but under ten times. The genes are TRBV7-9 and TRBJ1-1; no reliable D call. Germline CDR1 and CDR2: SEHNR and FQNEAQ (reference sequence). The CDR3 length is 15 residues. V lost 1 base to trimming and J lost 1 base, with 10 bases between them. The CDR3 nucleotides are TGTGCCAGCAGCTTAGGGTGGCACCCGAACACTGAAGCTTTCTTT. Its translation: CASSLGWHPNTEAFF.

The rearrangement links TRBV25-1 to TRBJ2-4; maybe TRBD1 (5 bases). V lost 5 bases, J lost 6 bases, and 5 bases lay in between. Germline V lookup: CDR1 MGHDK, CDR2 SYGVNS. There are 11 residues in the CDR3. The CDR3 spells CASSRGNIQYF. CDR3 in DNA: TGTGCCAGCAGTAGGGGAAACATTCAGTACTTC.

The chain recombines TRBV6-1 with TRBJ1-2; D gene ambiguous. The CDR3 is 12 residues long. The V gene lost 1 base and the J gene lost 4 bases, with 4 bases spanning the gap. Per germline, CDR1 MNHNS and CDR2 SASEGT. The DNA for the CDR3 is TGTGCCAGCAGTGAAGGTAGCTATGGCTACACCTTC. Its protein is CASSEGSYGYTF.

The rearrangement uses TRBV4-1 and TRBJ1-5; 8 nucleotides agree with TRBD1. V lost 3 bases to trimming and J lost 5 bases; unmatched junction nucleotides: 9. The CDR3 is made up of 16 amino acids. Germline V gives CDR1 MGHRA, CDR2 YSYEKL. CDR3 nucleotide sequence: TGCGCCAGCAGCCATATAGGGCAGGGGGCGGATCAGCCCCAGCATTTT. Translated: CASSHIGQGADQPQHF.

The chain uses TRBV6-5 and TRBJ1-2; 7 nucleotides match TRBD1. This CDR3 spans 16 amino acids. The V segment lost 4 bases and the J segment 2 bases; nucleotides outside the gene matches: 10. Germline assignment: CDR1 MNHEY and CDR2 SVGAGI. Here the CDR3 reads CASSSSLGQANYGYTF. CDR3 coding DNA: TGTGCCAGCAGTTCCTCTCTTGGACAGGCAAACTATGGCTACACCTTC.

The rearrangement uses TRBV24-1 and TRBJ1-1; 7 positions agree with TRBD1. Germline V lookup: CDR1 KGHDR, CDR2 SFDVKD. The CDR3 totals 17 residues. Trimming took 0 bases from V and 0 from J; bases not matched to a gene: 6. The CDR3: CATSDLRGQELNTEAFF. DNA for the CDR3: TGTGCCACCAGTGATTTGCGAGGACAGGAACTGAACACTGAAGCTTTCTTT.

The chain carries TRBV7-2 and TRBJ1-3; 7 bases map to TRBD1. The trim removed 6 bases at V and 4 bases at J, leaving 6 bases unmatched. The CDR3 is 14 amino acids. Germline V gene sequence: CDR1 SGHTA, CDR2 FQGNSA. CDR3 sequence: CASSSGTEGNTIYF. The DNA for the CDR3 is TGTGCCAGCAGTTCCGGGACAGAGGGAAACACCATATATTTT.

This clone was detected once. This chain connects TRBV5-8 to TRBJ1-1, with D unresolved. The CDR3 loop spans 12 amino acids. Trimming cost V 0 bases and J 5 bases, with 5 bases left between them. From germline, CDR1 is SGHTS and CDR2 YDEGEE. DNA of the CDR3: TGTGCCAGCAGCTTGGGGCCGACTGAAGCTTTCTTT. Amino acid sequence: CASSLGPTEAFF.

This clone was detected a few times. The V call is TRBV6-1, the J call TRBJ1-5; D might be TRBD1 (6 bases). V was pared by 1 base and J by 8 bases, with 18 bases between. This CDR3 is 16 amino acids long. Germline V gene sequence: CDR1 MNHNS, CDR2 SASEGT. The CDR3 protein is CASSEGERGAAEPQHF. CDR3 sequence (DNA): TGTGCCAGCAGTGAAGGAGAGCGGGGGGCTGCGGAGCCCCAGCATTTT.

V gene TRBV5-1 combines with J gene TRBJ1-5; tentative D call: TRBD1 (5 bases). The CDR3 loop spans 16 amino acids. V was pared by 3 bases and J by 2 bases, with 15 bases between. Germline V gives CDR1 SGHRS, CDR2 YFSETQ. CDR3 residues: CASSSGGVVGNQPQHF. The CDR3 coding sequence is TGCGCCAGCAGCTCGGGAGGGGTAGTGGGCAATCAGCCCCAGCATTTT. Using reference TRBV5-1 and TRBJ1-5 for the parts outside the CDR3, the full variable domain is KAGVTQTPRYLIKTRGQQVTLSCSPISGHRSVSWYQQTPGQGLQFLFEYFSETQRNKGNFPGRFSGRQFSNSRSEMNVSTLELGDSALYLCASSSGGVVGNQPQHFGDGTRLSIL.

This rearrangement joins TRBV2 to TRBJ1-1, with D tentatively TRBD1 (6 bases). CDR1 and CDR2 (germline): SNHLY, FYNNEI. With 6 bases removed from V and 6 bases from J, the gap between germline ends came to 14 bases. CDR3 length equals 13 residues. CDR3 sequence reads: CASRDAGDPEAFF. The CDR3 coding sequence is TGTGCCAGCAGGGATGCAGGGGACCCTGAAGCTTTCTTT.

The chain uses TRBV2 and TRBJ1-6; no clear D gene. There are 14 residues in the CDR3. The germline gives CDR1 SNHLY, CDR2 FYNNEI. Trimming took off 7 bases at V and 12 bases at J, with 19 bases between the two ends. The CDR3 here is CASNKGLNGEPLHF. CDR3 bases: TGTGCCAGCAATAAGGGCCTTAACGGGGAACCCCTCCACTTT.

This chain joins TRBV10-2 and TRBJ2-4; 9 positions agree with TRBD1. Unmatched junction bases numbered 18, after V lost 0 bases and J lost 0 bases. The CDR3 has 22 amino acids. The germline V gene has CDR1 WSHSY and CDR2 SAAADI. The CDR3 loop is CASSESRFRDREVPVAKNIQYF. Here the CDR3 DNA reads TGCGCCAGCAGTGAGTCTCGGTTCCGGGACAGGGAAGTTCCCGTAGCCAAAAACATTCAGTACTTC.

The chain carries TRBV11-3 and TRBJ2-1; D is ambiguous. Germline lookup yields CDR1 SGHNT and CDR2 YENEEA. V lost 7 bases, J lost 2 bases, and 15 bases lay in between. The CDR3 sequence is 15 residues long. The CDR3 bases are TGTGCCAGCACCCTCCGTCCGGTAACCTACAATGAGCAGTTCTTC. Translation gives CASTLRPVTYNEQFF.

This chain links TRBV12-3 or TRBV12-4 with TRBJ1-1, with D perhaps matching TRBD1 (6 bases). There are 11 residues in the CDR3. Trimming shortened V by 3 bases and J by 8 bases, and 7 bases separated the two germline ends. CDR3 nucleotide sequence: TGTGCCAGCAGTTTCGGACAGGAAGCTTTCTTT. It encodes CASSFGQEAFF.

The chain links TRBV2 to TRBJ1-2, with D perhaps TRBD1 (5 bases). The CDR3 covers 12 residues. V was trimmed by 4 bases and J by 7 bases, leaving 10 bases between them. Germline V gene lookup returns CDR1 SNHLY and CDR2 FYNNEI. CDR3 residues: CASSADGGGYTF. The CDR3 nucleotides are TGTGCCAGCAGTGCCGACGGGGGTGGCTACACCTTC.

The chain combines TRBV25-1 with TRBJ2-1; a possible D gene is TRBD1 (5 bases). The CDR3 is 13 amino acids. V was shortened by 3 bases and J by 8 bases, with 11 bases between the two germline ends. The V gene's germline CDR1 is MGHDK and CDR2 SYGVNS. In DNA, the CDR3 is TGTGCCAGCAGTGAGGGGCCGACGGATGAGCAGTTCTTC. This codes for CASSEGPTDEQFF.

V and J are TRBV6-4 and TRBJ1-1; 9 nucleotides line up with TRBD1. This CDR3 is built from 17 residues. In germline, CDR1 is MRHNA, CDR2 SNTAGT. J lost 10 bases, V lost 0 bases, and 15 bases had no gene match. CDR3 sequence (DNA): TGTGCCAGCAGTGACTCGAGGTCGGGACAGGGAATCCCTCCAGCTTTCTTT. It yields the protein CASSDSRSGQGIPPAFF.

Only one count was recorded for this clone. V usage is TRBV6-2 or TRBV6-3 and J usage is TRBJ1-5, with TRBD1 matching over 11 bases. CDR3 length: 19 amino acids. The ends lost 4 bases at V and 4 bases at J; junction bases unmatched: 15. In germline, CDR1 is MNHEY, CDR2 SVGEGT. The CDR3 DNA reads as TGTGCCAGCAGTTTCGACTTGGGACAGGGGGGCAGCCTGAATCAGCCCCAGCATTTT. This gives the protein CASSFDLGQGGSLNQPQHF.